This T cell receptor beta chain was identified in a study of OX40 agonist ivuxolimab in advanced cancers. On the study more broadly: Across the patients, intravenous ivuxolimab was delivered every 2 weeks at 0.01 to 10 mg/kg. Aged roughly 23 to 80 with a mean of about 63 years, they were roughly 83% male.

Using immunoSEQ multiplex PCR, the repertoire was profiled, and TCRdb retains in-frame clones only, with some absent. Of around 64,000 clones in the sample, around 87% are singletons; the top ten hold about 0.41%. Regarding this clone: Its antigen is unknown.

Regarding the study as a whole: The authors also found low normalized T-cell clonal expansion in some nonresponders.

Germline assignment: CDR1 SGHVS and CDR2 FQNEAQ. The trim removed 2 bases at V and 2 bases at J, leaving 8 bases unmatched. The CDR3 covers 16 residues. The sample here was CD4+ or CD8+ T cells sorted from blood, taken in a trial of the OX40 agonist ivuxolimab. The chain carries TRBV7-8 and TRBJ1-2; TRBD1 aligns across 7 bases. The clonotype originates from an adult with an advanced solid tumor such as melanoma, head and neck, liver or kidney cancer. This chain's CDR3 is CASSLRDSYSNYGYTF. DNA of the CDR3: TGTGCCAGCAGCTTAAGGGACAGCTACTCAAACTATGGCTACACCTTC. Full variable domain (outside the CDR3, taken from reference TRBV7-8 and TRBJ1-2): GAGVSQSPRYKVAKRGQDVALRCDPISGHVSLFWYQQALGQGPEFLTYFQNEAQLDKSGLPSDRFFAERPEGSVSTLKIQRTQQEDSAVYLCASSLRDSYSNYGYTFGSGTRLTVV.